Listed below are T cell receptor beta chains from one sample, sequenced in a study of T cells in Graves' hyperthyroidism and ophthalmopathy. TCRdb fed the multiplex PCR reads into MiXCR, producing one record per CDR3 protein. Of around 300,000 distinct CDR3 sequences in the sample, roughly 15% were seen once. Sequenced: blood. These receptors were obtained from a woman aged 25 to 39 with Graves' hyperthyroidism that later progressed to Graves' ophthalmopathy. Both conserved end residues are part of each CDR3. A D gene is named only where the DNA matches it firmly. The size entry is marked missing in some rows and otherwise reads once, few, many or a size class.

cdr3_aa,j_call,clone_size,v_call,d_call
CASSAEGDNEQFF,TRBJ2-1,few,TRBV2,NA
CASSPIGGYNEQLF,TRBJ2-1,NA,TRBV7-3,NA
CAAAGDGITDTQYF,TRBJ2-3,many,TRBV28,NA
CASTTGTGRVSTQYF,TRBJ2-7,many,TRBV28,TRBD1
CASSPPRQGSNQPQHF,TRBJ1-5,many,TRBV12-3/TRBV12-4,NA
CASSPSGPWGYTF,TRBJ1-2,many,TRBV6-2/TRBV6-3,NA
CASSQAQAHGELFF,TRBJ2-2,many,TRBV3-1,NA
CASSPSDRGWAFF,TRBJ1-1,NA,TRBV18,TRBD1
CASSIPPLAGGVDTQYF,TRBJ2-3,many,TRBV19,TRBD2
CATQGRGPYREQFF,TRBJ2-1,many,TRBV24-1,NA
CASSQEGQGGETQYF,TRBJ2-5,NA,TRBV4-3,TRBD1
CASSPPSAGGTQYF,TRBJ2-5,NA,TRBV18,NA
CASSPRRGAYNEQFF,TRBJ2-1,NA,TRBV12-3/TRBV12-4,TRBD2
CASSEGVGTEAFF,TRBJ1-1,many,TRBV7-2,NA
CAWRTENRNTGELFF,TRBJ2-2,many,TRBV30,NA
CASRILTGASINEQFF,TRBJ2-1,NA,TRBV2,TRBD1
CASSPRGPRNEQFF,TRBJ2-1,many,TRBV13,NA
CATNRDSNNEQFF,TRBJ2-1,NA,TRBV27,TRBD1
CASSIQGPSTDTQYF,TRBJ2-3,few,TRBV19,NA
CASSFEQGSYEQYF,TRBJ2-7,many,TRBV27,NA
CASSPLATNEKLFF,TRBJ1-4,few,TRBV7-6,NA
CASSLTPTSGRVGGEQFF,TRBJ2-1,many,TRBV7-3,TRBD2
CASSSTMAALYPANSPLHF,TRBJ1-6,NA,TRBV7-9,NA
CASSYEIRRSTNEKLFF,TRBJ1-4,NA,TRBV6-5,NA
CASSVLSGEQFF,TRBJ2-1,once,TRBV27,NA
CASSYRNPRGTNYGYTF,TRBJ1-2,many,TRBV6-6,NA
CASSFGETRETQYF,TRBJ2-5,many,TRBV7-8,NA
CAGSGYGGNEQFF,TRBJ2-1,NA,TRBV5-1,TRBD2
CASSPPTTDTQYF,TRBJ2-3,NA,TRBV12-3/TRBV12-4,NA
CASSYSWGNTGELFF,TRBJ2-2,NA,TRBV5-1,NA